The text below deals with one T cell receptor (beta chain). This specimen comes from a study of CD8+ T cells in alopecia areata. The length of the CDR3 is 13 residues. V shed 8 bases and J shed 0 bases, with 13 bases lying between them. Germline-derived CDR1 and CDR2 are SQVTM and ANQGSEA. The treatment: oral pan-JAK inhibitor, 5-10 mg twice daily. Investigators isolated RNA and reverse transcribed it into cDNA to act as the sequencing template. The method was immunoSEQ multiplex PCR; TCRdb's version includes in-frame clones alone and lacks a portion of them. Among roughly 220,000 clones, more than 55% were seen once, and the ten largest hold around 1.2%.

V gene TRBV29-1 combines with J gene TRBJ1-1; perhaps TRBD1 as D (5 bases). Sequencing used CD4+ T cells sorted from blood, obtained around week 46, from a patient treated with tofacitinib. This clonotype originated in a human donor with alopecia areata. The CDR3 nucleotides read TGCAGCTCGAAGAACAGGCTGAACACTGAAGCTTTCTTT. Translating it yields CSSKNRLNTEAFF.